The TCR beta chain under discussion was sequenced for a study of T-cell reconstitution after alpha-beta-depleted transplantation in children. Findings and limits, study-wide: Surviving recipient cells, namely T cells and thymic progenitors, were the source of high day-60 TCRbeta diversity in some patients. T cells produced anew were the main source of T-cell counts and diversity one year after transplant. Roughly two months post-transplant, alpha-beta T cells reportedly originated from several hundred graft clones that had expanded.

This clonotype was found a few times. The antigen is unknown. Unique molecular identifiers were incorporated during preparation of the TCRbeta library. TCRdb reanalysed the PCR reads using MiXCR and keeps one entry per CDR3 protein. The sample lists around 450,000 distinct CDR3 sequences, about 40% occurring once. The CDR3 sequence is 14 residues long. Trimming cost V 7 bases and J 3 bases; bases outside gene matches: 10. CDR1 SQVTM and CDR2 ANQGSEA come from the germline V gene. This chain links TRBV29-1 with TRBJ2-3, with 7 bases matching TRBD1. This sequence was found in a girl aged 2 to 10 with aplastic anemia, due to receive a stem cell transplant. The sample was PBMCs, taken before TCRalphabeta/CD19-depleted stem cell transplant. The CDR3 loop is CSAVTGYGTDTQYF. CDR3 DNA: TGCAGCGCCGTGACAGGGTACGGGACAGATACGCAGTATTTT.